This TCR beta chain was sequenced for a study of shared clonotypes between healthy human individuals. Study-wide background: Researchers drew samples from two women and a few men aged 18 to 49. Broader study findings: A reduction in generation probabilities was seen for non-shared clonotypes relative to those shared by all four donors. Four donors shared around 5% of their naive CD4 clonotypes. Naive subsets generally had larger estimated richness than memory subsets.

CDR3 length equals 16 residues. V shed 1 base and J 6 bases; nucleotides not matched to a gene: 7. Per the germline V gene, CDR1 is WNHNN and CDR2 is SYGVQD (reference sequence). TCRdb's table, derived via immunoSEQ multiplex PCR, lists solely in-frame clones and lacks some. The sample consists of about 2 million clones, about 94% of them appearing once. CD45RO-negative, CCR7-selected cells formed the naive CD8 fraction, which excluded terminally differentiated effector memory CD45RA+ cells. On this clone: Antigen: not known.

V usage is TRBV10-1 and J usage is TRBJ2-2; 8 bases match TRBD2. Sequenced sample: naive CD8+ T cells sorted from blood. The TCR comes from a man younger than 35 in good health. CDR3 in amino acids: CASSEFRVAGPGELFF. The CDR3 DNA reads TGCGCCAGCAGTGAGTTTAGGGTAGCGGGACCCGGGGAGCTGTTTTTT.